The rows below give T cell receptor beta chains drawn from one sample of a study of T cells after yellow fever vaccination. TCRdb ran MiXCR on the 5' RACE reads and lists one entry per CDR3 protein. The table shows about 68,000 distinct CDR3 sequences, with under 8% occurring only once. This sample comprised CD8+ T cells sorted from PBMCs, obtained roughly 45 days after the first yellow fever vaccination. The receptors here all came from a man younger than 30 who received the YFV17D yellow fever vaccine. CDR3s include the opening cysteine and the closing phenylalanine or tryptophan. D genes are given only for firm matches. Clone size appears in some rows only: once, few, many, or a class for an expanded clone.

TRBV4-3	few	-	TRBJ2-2	CASSQAARADNTGELFF	TGCGCCAGCAGCCAAGCCGCCCGGGCAGATAACACCGGGGAGCTGTTTTTT
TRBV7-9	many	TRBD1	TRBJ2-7	CASQGDHEQYF	TGTGCCAGCCAGGGGGACCACGAGCAGTACTTC
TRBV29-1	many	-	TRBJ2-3	CSVEIWVEPDTQYF	TGCAGCGTTGAAATTTGGGTAGAGCCAGATACGCAGTATTTT
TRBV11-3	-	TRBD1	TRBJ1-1	CASSPSGGSEAFF	TGTGCCAGCAGCCCGTCAGGGGGGAGTGAAGCTTTCTTT
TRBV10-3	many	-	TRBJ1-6	CAISEGQTNSPLHF	TGTGCCATCAGTGAGGGACAGACTAATTCACCCCTCCACTTT
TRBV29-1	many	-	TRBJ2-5	CSVSRETQYF	TGCAGCGTTTCACGGGAGACCCAGTACTTC
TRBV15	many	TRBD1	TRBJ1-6	CATSRGGQGGNSPLHF	TGTGCCACCAGCAGGGGTGGACAGGGTGGTAATTCACCCCTCCACTTT
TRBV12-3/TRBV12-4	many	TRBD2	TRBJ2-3	CASTWVLALDTQYF	TGTGCCAGCACCTGGGTACTAGCGCTTGATACGCAGTATTTT
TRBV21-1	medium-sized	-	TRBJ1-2	CASPPGGTGGYTF	TGTGCCAGCCCGCCCGGCGGGACGGGTGGCTACACCTTC
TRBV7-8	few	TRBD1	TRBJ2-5	CASSRTGWRETQYF	TGTGCCAGCAGCCGGACAGGGTGGCGGGAGACCCAGTACTTC
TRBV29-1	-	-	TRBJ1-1	CSVRGPNTEAFF	TGCAGCGTTCGTGGGCCGAACACTGAAGCTTTCTTT
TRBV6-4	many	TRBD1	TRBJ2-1	CASSPTGSSYNEQFF	TGTGCCAGCAGCCCGACAGGGAGCTCCTACAATGAGCAGTTCTTC
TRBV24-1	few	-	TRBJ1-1	CATSSEGIAFF	TGTGCCACCAGCTCTGAGGGAATAGCTTTCTTT
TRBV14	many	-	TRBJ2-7	CASSQDFRGEQYF	TGTGCCAGCAGCCAAGATTTTAGGGGCGAGCAGTACTTC
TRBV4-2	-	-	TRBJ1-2	CASEGGAGQSNYGYTF	TGTGCCAGCGAGGGGGGAGCGGGCCAGAGTAATTATGGCTACACCTTC
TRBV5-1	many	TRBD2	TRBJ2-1	CASSLDSGVNREQFF	TGCGCCAGCAGCTTGGATAGCGGGGTCAATCGTGAGCAGTTCTTC
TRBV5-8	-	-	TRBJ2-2	CASSLGDVWNTGELFF	TGTGCCAGCAGCTTGGGGGACGTATGGAACACCGGGGAGCTGTTTTTT
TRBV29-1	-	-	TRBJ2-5	CSVEDPRDKSPHETQYF	TGCAGCGTTGAAGATCCTAGGGATAAATCCCCCCATGAGACCCAGTACTTC
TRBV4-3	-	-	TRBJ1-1	CASSRASYLGTEAFF	TGCGCCAGCAGCCGAGCCAGCTACCTGGGGACTGAAGCTTTCTTT
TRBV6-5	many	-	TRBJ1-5	CASSYSYPPSSNQPQHF	TGTGCCAGCAGCTATTCCTACCCCCCGTCGAGCAATCAGCCCCAGCATTTT
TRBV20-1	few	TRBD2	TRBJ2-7	CSARLAGVYEQYF	TGCAGTGCTAGACTAGCGGGGGTCTACGAGCAGTACTTC
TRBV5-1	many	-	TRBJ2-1	CASSTTGEQFF	TGCGCCAGCAGCACCACAGGGGAGCAGTTCTTC
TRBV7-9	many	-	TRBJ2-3	CASSSANKADTQYF	TGTGCCAGCAGCTCGGCTAATAAGGCAGATACGCAGTATTTT
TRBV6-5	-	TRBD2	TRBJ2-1	CASNQVGTSQNEQFF	TGTGCCAGCAACCAAGTGGGGACTAGTCAGAATGAGCAGTTCTTC
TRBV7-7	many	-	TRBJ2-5	CASSLGAAQETQYF	TGTGCTAGCAGCTTAGGGGCAGCCCAAGAGACCCAGTACTTC